Listed below are T cell receptor beta chains from one sample, sequenced in a study of blood T cell repertoires in COVID-19. Some clones are missing from TCRdb's copy, which holds only in-frame ones; the method was immunoSEQ multiplex PCR. The data contain around 260,000 clones, around 84% of them singletons. Source material: PBMCs or T cells enriched from blood (not recorded which). The receptors stem from a young man with acute COVID-19. The CDR3 runs from the conserved cysteine through the conserved F or W. The order of the fields is CDR3 DNA, CDR3 protein, J gene, V gene, clone size, D gene. D genes are given only for firm matches. Size tells how often a clone was seen (once, few, many) or the class of an expanded clone, and some rows leave it out.

CDR3nt: TGTGCCAGCAGTTTTCAGGTCAATCAGCCCCAGCATTTT; CDR3aa: CASSFQVNQPQHF; j_gene: TRBJ1-5; v_gene: TRBV12-3/TRBV12-4; abundance: -; d_gene: -
CDR3nt: TGTGCCAGCAGTTACCTCGGGGGATCCGGCTACACCTTC; CDR3aa: CASSYLGGSGYTF; j_gene: TRBJ1-2; v_gene: TRBV6-5; abundance: many; d_gene: -
CDR3nt: TGTGCCAGCTCACCACGAGCGGGAAACTCCTACAATGAGCAGTTCTTC; CDR3aa: CASSPRAGNSYNEQFF; j_gene: TRBJ2-1; v_gene: TRBV18; abundance: once; d_gene: TRBD2
CDR3nt: TGTGCCAGCAGTTTTCGGGCAGGGGTTACTGAAGCTTTCTTT; CDR3aa: CASSFRAGVTEAFF; j_gene: TRBJ1-1; v_gene: TRBV6-2/TRBV6-3; abundance: -; d_gene: -
CDR3nt: TGCGCCAGCAGTGTTGGAAGGGGGCTCGCTAACTATGGCTACACCTTC; CDR3aa: CASSVGRGLANYGYTF; j_gene: TRBJ1-2; v_gene: TRBV10-2; abundance: -; d_gene: TRBD1
CDR3nt: TGTGCCAGTAGTATGGGTAGCGGAAGCACAGATACGCAGTATTTT; CDR3aa: CASSMGSGSTDTQYF; j_gene: TRBJ2-3; v_gene: TRBV19; abundance: -; d_gene: -
CDR3nt: TGTGCCAGCAGGCGGGGACAGGGGGTAAATACTGAAGCTTTCTTT; CDR3aa: CASRRGQGVNTEAFF; j_gene: TRBJ1-1; v_gene: TRBV7-9; abundance: -; d_gene: TRBD1
CDR3nt: TGTGCCACCCAAGATACAGGGGGCCGCAATCAGCCCCAGCATTTT; CDR3aa: CATQDTGGRNQPQHF; j_gene: TRBJ1-5; v_gene: TRBV15; abundance: -; d_gene: TRBD1
CDR3nt: TGCGCCAGCAGCTTGGATCGGGGGTCTGAGCAGTTCTTC; CDR3aa: CASSLDRGSEQFF; j_gene: TRBJ2-1; v_gene: TRBV5-1; abundance: -; d_gene: -
CDR3nt: TGTGCCAGCAGTCGACAGGAGAGCTCTGGAAACACCATATATTTT; CDR3aa: CASSRQESSGNTIYF; j_gene: TRBJ1-3; v_gene: TRBV6-5; abundance: -; d_gene: -
CDR3nt: TGTGCCAGTAGGGGGGGGAAGGGAACGAACACTGAAGCTTTCTTT; CDR3aa: CASRGGKGTNTEAFF; j_gene: TRBJ1-1; v_gene: TRBV19; abundance: -; d_gene: -
CDR3nt: TGTGCCAGCAGCACACGGACTAGCGGGAGGTTCACGAATGAGCAGTTCTTC; CDR3aa: CASSTRTSGRFTNEQFF; j_gene: TRBJ2-1; v_gene: TRBV7-3; abundance: few; d_gene: TRBD2
CDR3nt: TGTGCCAGTAGTATCCTACCATCGACAGGGGCAAACACTGAAGCTTTCTTT; CDR3aa: CASSILPSTGANTEAFF; j_gene: TRBJ1-1; v_gene: TRBV19; abundance: -; d_gene: TRBD1
CDR3nt: TGTGCCAGCAGCCCCACCCCAGCGAGCGTGAACACTGAAGCTTTCTTT; CDR3aa: CASSPTPASVNTEAFF; j_gene: TRBJ1-1; v_gene: TRBV11-2; abundance: once; d_gene: -
CDR3nt: TGTGCCAGCAGCGACGGACAGGCCCGCTATGGCTACACCTTC; CDR3aa: CASSDGQARYGYTF; j_gene: TRBJ1-2; v_gene: TRBV5-4; abundance: -; d_gene: TRBD1
CDR3nt: TGTGCCAGCAGCTGGACCAGAACAGGGGGCTACACTGAAGCTTTCTTT; CDR3aa: CASSWTRTGGYTEAFF; j_gene: TRBJ1-1; v_gene: TRBV11-3; abundance: once; d_gene: TRBD1